The 8 T cell receptor beta chains below come from one sample, sequenced in a study of regulatory T cells in long-lasting Graves disease. The time point is: persistent/refractory GD, antithyroid drugs over 5 years with positive TRAb. Researchers made the TCR library from RNA that was extracted from PBMCs. Construction of the TCR beta libraries employed iRepertoire HTBI primers in conjunction with Arm-PCR of CDR3 regions. TCRdb reprocessed the multiplex PCR reads via MiXCR and lists one record per CDR3 protein. The sample holds a few hundred thousand distinct CDR3 sequences, 23% seen once. The input for sequencing was peripheral blood mononuclear cells (PBMCs), taken when the disease was refractory, from a patient treated with antithyroid drugs. The source is a female donor with Graves disease.

The genes are TRBV27 and TRBJ1-2; 11 nucleotides agree with TRBD1. Germline CDR1 MNHEY, CDR2 SMNVEV (reference sequence). With V trimmed by 5 bases and J by 3 bases, 5 bases remained unmatched. This CDR3 spans 15 amino acids. DNA for the CDR3: TGTGCCAGCAGTGCCTGGACAGGGGGCGACTATGGCTACACCTTC. As protein: CASSAWTGGDYGYTF.

This clonotype was detected ten times or more. This chain connects TRBV7-9 to TRBJ1-6; D is unresolved. Between the trimmed V and J ends, which lost 5 bases and 0 bases, there was a span of 8 bases. The germline gives CDR1 SEHNR, CDR2 FQNEAQ (reference sequence). The CDR3 spans 15 residues. The CDR3 nucleotides are TGTGCCAGCAGCCCCACGAGCTCCTATAATTCACCCCTCCACTTT. This sequence encodes CASSPTSSYNSPLHF.

The rearrangement uses TRBV3-1 and TRBJ2-7; possibly TRBD1 for D (5 bases). Per the germline V gene, CDR1 is LGHDT and CDR2 is YNNKEL (reference sequence). The CDR3 spans 14 residues. Trimming took off 1 base at V and 2 bases at J, with 9 bases between the two ends. CDR3 DNA sequence: TGTGCCAGCAGCCAAGGTCTAGGGGCCTACGAGCAGTACTTC. Protein product: CASSQGLGAYEQYF.

This clonotype was detected ten times or more. The chain joins TRBV28 to TRBJ2-4; 7 nucleotides agree with TRBD1. This CDR3 contains 14 residues. With V trimmed by 8 bases and J by 3 bases, 7 bases remained unmatched. CDR1 MDHEN and CDR2 SYDVKM come from the germline V gene. The CDR3 nucleotides are TGTGCCAGCGCGACAGGGTTTGGCAAAAACATTCAGTACTTC. Amino acids: CASATGFGKNIQYF. The whole variable domain, remainder taken from reference TRBV28 and TRBJ2-4, is DVKVTQSSRYLVKRTGEKVFLECVQDMDHENMFWYRQDPGLGLRLIYFSYDVKMKEKGDIPEGYSVSREKKERFSLILESASTNQTSMYLCASATGFGKNIQYFGAGTRLSVL.

The V and J genes are TRBV18 and TRBJ2-7, with D uncertain. This CDR3 is 14 amino acids long. CDR1 is KGHSH and CDR2 is LQKENI in the germline V gene. V lost 2 bases and J lost 1, with 9 bases in between. The CDR3 DNA follows: TGTGCCAGCTCACCAAATCAGAGATCCTACGAGCAGTACTTC. Translated: CASSPNQRSYEQYF.

This clonotype was picked up many times. The V gene is TRBV28, the J gene TRBJ1-2, with 8 bases lining up with TRBD1. The germline CDR1 and CDR2 sequences are MDHEN and SYDVKM. V trimming: 5 bases; J trimming: 6 bases; junction bases outside the gene matches: 14. The CDR3 runs to 16 residues. The CDR3, as DNA: TGTGCCAGCAGTCAAGACAGGGGCGGTCCCCTCCATGGCTACACCTTC. This sequence encodes CASSQDRGGPLHGYTF.

This clonotype was seen ten or more times. This chain links TRBV6-1 with TRBJ2-2, with D perhaps TRBD2 (6 bases). The CDR3 is made up of 15 amino acids. V was clipped by 7 bases and J by 2 bases, with 14 bases between them. CDR1 and CDR2 (germline): MNHNS, SASEGT. The CDR3 sequence is CASKRSSANTGELFF. In DNA, the CDR3 is TGTGCCAGCAAACGATCTAGCGCAAACACCGGGGAGCTGTTTTTT.

In its sample, this clonotype was seen once. The CDR3 carries no conserved terminal phenylalanine or tryptophan, so it likely arises from a read error. The V call is TRBV29-1, the J call TRBJ2-3; TRBD2 agrees at 11 bases. CDR3 length: 17 residues. V shed 3 bases and J 4 bases; nucleotides not matched to a gene: 12. Germline loops: CDR1 SQVTM, CDR2 ANQGSEA. The CDR3 is CSVEGLIAGGPSDTQYL. The CDR3 DNA sequence: TGCAGCGTTGAGGGTCTTATAGCGGGAGGGCCGTCAGATACGCAGTATCTT.